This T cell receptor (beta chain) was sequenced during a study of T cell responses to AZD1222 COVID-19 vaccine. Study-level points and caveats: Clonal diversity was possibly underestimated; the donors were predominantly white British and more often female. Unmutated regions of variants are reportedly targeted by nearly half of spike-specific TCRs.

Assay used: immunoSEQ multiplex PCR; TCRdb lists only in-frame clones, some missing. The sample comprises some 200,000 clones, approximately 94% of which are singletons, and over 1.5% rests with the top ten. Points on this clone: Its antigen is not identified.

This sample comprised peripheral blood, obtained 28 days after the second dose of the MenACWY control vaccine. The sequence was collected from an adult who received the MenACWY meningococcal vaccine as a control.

The CDR3, as DNA: TGTGCCAGCAGCCCCGGTTGGAACACCGGGGAGCTGTTTTTT. Translation gives CASSPGWNTGELFF. This chain joins TRBV2 and TRBJ2-2; D gene uncertain. The germline V gene encodes CDR1 SNHLY and CDR2 FYNNEI. The CDR3 contains 14 residues. Trimming shortened V by 6 bases and J by 1 base, and 9 bases separated the two germline ends.